A few counts support the clone carrying this TCR beta chain. TCR beta CDR3 regions were amplified from RNA transcripts. Amplification began with first-round RT-PCR using HTBI primers, then second-round multiplex PCR was performed. MiXCR, run by TCRdb on the multiplex PCR reads, gives a single entry per CDR3 protein. The sample shows over 650,000 distinct CDR3 sequences, about two fifths of them seen only once. The sample originates from a study of Graves' ophthalmopathy and Graves' hyperthyroidism. Pregnant or lactating patients and those with other autoimmune diseases or uncontrolled infections were excluded. Physicians reached a diagnosis by relying on clinical symptoms, serum thyroxine, TRAb, thyroid ultrasound and orbital computed tomography. PBMCs had their origin in fresh peripheral blood (approximately 10 ml). Germline CDR1 and CDR2: SEHNR and FQNEAQ (reference sequence). This CDR3 is 15 amino acids long. V was shortened by 8 bases and J by 0 bases, with 16 bases between the two germline ends.

What was sequenced was peripheral blood. The rearrangement joins TRBV7-9 to TRBJ1-1; possible D gene TRBD1, 5 bases. The sequence derives from an adult man with Graves' ophthalmopathy. The CDR3: CASLLWRGMNTEAFF. The CDR3, as DNA: TGTGCCAGCCTACTATGGAGGGGCATGAACACTGAAGCTTTCTTT.